This TCR beta chain was sequenced in a study of cytomegalovirus exposure and HLA in healthy donors. The CDR3 totals 14 residues. CDR1 and CDR2 from the germline V gene are MGHRA and YSYEKL. Trimming took 2 bases from V and 8 from J, leaving 13 bases between them. Vbeta (60) and Jbeta (13) primers were used in the PCR. Data came from immunoSEQ multiplex PCR; TCRdb stores just in-frame clones and leaves some out. Here the sample spans nearly 100,000 clones, more than 70% being singletons. Specimen: PBMCs. The J gene is TRBJ2-1, the V gene TRBV4-1; the D gene is possibly TRBD2 (5 bases). This clonotype originated in a woman aged 55 to 70 in good health and CMV-seropositive. The CDR3 protein is CASSQKRYIDEQFF. The CDR3 DNA follows: TGCGCCAGCAGCCAAAAGCGGTACATCGATGAGCAGTTCTTC.